The sequence of this T cell receptor beta chain was determined in a study of CD8 T cells in Susac syndrome. As regards this clonotype: Antigen specificity is unknown.

Points from the study as a whole: TCR sequencing and HLA analysis covered a relatively small number of individuals.

Isolation of CD8+ and CD4+ T cells was performed negatively, whereas enrichment of TEMRA cells was done by FACS. RNA amounts of roughly 0.45 to 1 ug underwent reverse transcription with random hexamers. MiXCR, applied by TCRdb to the immunoSEQ multiplex PCR reads, yields one record per CDR3 protein. The table records 250,000 to 300,000 distinct CDR3 sequences, roughly 90% of them present only once. Sequencing was carried out using CD8+ T cells from PBMCs. This receptor was obtained from a human donor with multiple sclerosis.

The chain's CDR3 is CASSLQGGEEQYF. As DNA, the CDR3 is TGTGCCAGCAGTCTACAGGGAGGCGAGGAGCAGTACTTC. The chain couples TRBV27 to TRBJ2-7; D may correspond to TRBD1 or TRBD2 (6 bases each). The length of the CDR3 is 13 residues. Trimming left V 5 bases short and J 7 bases short, with 15 bases between. Per germline, CDR1 MNHEY and CDR2 SMNVEV (reference sequence).